Here is one T cell receptor beta chain with its context. This record belongs to a study of control samples from healthy donors and cancer patients. The assay was immunoSEQ multiplex PCR, and TCRdb's table has in-frame clones only and misses some. The repertoire holds 400,000 to 450,000 clones, with approximately 90% as singletons. The V gene's germline CDR1 is MNHEY and CDR2 SMNVEV (reference sequence). V lost 5 bases to trimming and J lost 0 bases; unmatched junction nucleotides: 10. This CDR3 has 17 amino acids. This TCR was sampled from a man between 35 and 55 years old with head and neck cancer. The sequenced material came from PBMCs. The chain links TRBV27 to TRBJ1-1, with 9 bases fitting TRBD1. The CDR3: CASSDRGKGGMNTEAFF. DNA for the CDR3: TGTGCCAGCAGTGACAGGGGGAAGGGCGGCATGAACACTGAAGCTTTCTTT.